Listed below are T cell receptor beta chains from one sample, sequenced in a study of T cells after posttransplantation cyclophosphamide. Assay used: immunoSEQ multiplex PCR; TCRdb lists only in-frame clones, some missing. The data show 10,000 to 12,000 clones, around 95% seen once. Sequenced sample: naive CD8+ T cells sorted from PBMCs. The receptors originated from a man aged 30-40 years in good health and a related stem cell transplant donor. Both conserved end residues are part of each CDR3. The order of the fields is clone size, J gene, V gene, D gene, CDR3 DNA, CDR3 protein. The D gene is left open where the match is weak. Clone size is stated in some rows and not others, as once, few, many or a class when expanded.

>.|TRBJ2-3|TRBV6-6|.
TGTGCCAGCAGTTATTCCCTAACAGATACGCAGTATTTT
CASSYSLTDTQYF
>.|TRBJ1-5|TRBV6-5|TRBD1
TGTGCCAGCAGACCGGACAGGGATAGCAATCAGCCCCAGCATTTT
CASRPDRDSNQPQHF
>.|TRBJ1-3|TRBV7-8|TRBD1
TGTGCCAGCAGCGAAGAGACAGGGCCTCCTTTATTTCTCTCTGGAAACACCATATATTTT
CASSEETGPPLFLSGNTIYF
>.|TRBJ2-3|TRBV7-9|.
TGTGCCAGCAGCACCACTAGTAGCGCAGATACGCAGTATTTT
CASSTTSSADTQYF
>.|TRBJ2-2|TRBV5-6|.
TGTGCCAGCAGCTTACGAACCGTATCGGCCGGGGAGCTGTTTTTT
CASSLRTVSAGELFF
>.|TRBJ1-6|TRBV9|.
TGTGCCAGCAGCGCTTCAGGGGCGCTTAATTCACCCCTCCACTTT
CASSASGALNSPLHF
>.|TRBJ1-1|TRBV2|TRBD1
TGTGCCAGCAGTAAGGGGGCGAACACTGAAGCTTTCTTT
CASSKGANTEAFF
>.|TRBJ1-3|TRBV7-9|.
TGTGCCAGCAGTCGGACAGAGCAAGTTCTCTCTGGAAACACCATATATTTT
CASSRTEQVLSGNTIYF
>.|TRBJ2-5|TRBV7-9|TRBD2
TGTGCCAGCAGCTACGGGGGGGGAAGACAAGAGACCCAGTACTTC
CASSYGGGRQETQYF
>.|TRBJ2-3|TRBV5-1|TRBD2
TGCGCCAGCAGCTACTCTAGCGGAACAGATACGCAGTATTTT
CASSYSSGTDTQYF
>.|TRBJ2-7|TRBV11-2|TRBD2
TGTGCCAGCAGCCCAGCGGGGGGAGGCTCCTACGAGCAGTACTTC
CASSPAGGGSYEQYF
>.|TRBJ2-7|TRBV14|.
TGTGCCAGCAGCCAAGAGGCAGGGGCCAGCTCCTACGAGCAGTACTTC
CASSQEAGASSYEQYF
>.|TRBJ2-1|TRBV9|TRBD2
TGTGCCAGCAGCCCTGGGAGCGGGGGGAGGAATGAGCAGTTCTTC
CASSPGSGGRNEQFF
>.|TRBJ1-1|TRBV7-3|.
TGTGCCAGCAGCCCTAATGGCCGAGGCACTGAAGCTTTCTTT
CASSPNGRGTEAFF
>.|TRBJ2-7|TRBV5-6|.
TGTGCCAGCAGCTTCCTAGGCGAGCAGTACTTC
CASSFLGEQYF
>few|TRBJ1-3|TRBV6-1|.
TGTGCCAGCGTAGCCCGAGGGACCATATATTTT
CASVARGTIYF
>.|TRBJ2-2|TRBV7-2|.
TGTGCCAGCGGCATTACGAACACCGGGGAGCTGTTTTTT
CASGITNTGELFF
>.|TRBJ2-5|TRBV7-9|.
TGTGCCAGCAGCTCCGGGACTCACGTCGGGGAGACCCAGTACTTC
CASSSGTHVGETQYF
>.|TRBJ2-7|TRBV5-6|TRBD1
TGTGCCAGCAGCTTACAGGGGGGTTCCTACGAGCAGTACTTC
CASSLQGGSYEQYF
>.|TRBJ2-1|TRBV5-1|.
TGCGCCAGCAGCTTGGAGTCTAGCCACAATGAGCAGTTCTTC
CASSLESSHNEQFF
>.|TRBJ2-1|TRBV2|.
TGTGCCAGCAGTGATCCGGGCGGGGAGAGCAATGAGCAGTTCTTC
CASSDPGGESNEQFF
>.|TRBJ2-7|TRBV6-1|.
TGTGCCGGCCTAGGGGGGGACACCCGCTACGAGCAGTACTTC
CAGLGGDTRYEQYF
>few|TRBJ2-7|TRBV27|TRBD1
TGTGCCAGCGCGGTCCAGGGGGTTAGCGACGAGCAGTACTTC
CASAVQGVSDEQYF
>once|TRBJ2-1|TRBV7-8|TRBD1
TGTGCCAGCAGCTTAGTAGAGACAGGGAGAAATGAGCAGTTCTTC
CASSLVETGRNEQFF
>few|TRBJ2-2|TRBV10-3|.
TGTGCCATCAGTGAGAGGGGAACCGGGGAGCTGTTTTTT
CAISERGTGELFF
>.|TRBJ2-1|TRBV6-5|TRBD1
TGTGCCAGCAGCCCGGGACAGGGGCTTAACAATGAGCAGTTCTTC
CASSPGQGLNNEQFF
>.|TRBJ2-1|TRBV6-4|.
TGTGCCAGCAGTGATTCTGGACAGCTCTCCTACAATGAGCAGTTCTTC
CASSDSGQLSYNEQFF
>once|TRBJ2-7|TRBV6-1|.
TGTGCCAGCCTAGAGGGTGTGTTTTCCTACGAGCAGTACTTC
CASLEGVFSYEQYF
>once|TRBJ1-2|TRBV13|TRBD1
TGTGCCAGCAGCTTATACAGGGGAGGAGGTGGCTACACCTTC
CASSLYRGGGGYTF
>once|TRBJ2-7|TRBV5-1|TRBD1
TGCGCCAGCAGCTGGACAGGACCGGGCGACGAGCAGTACTTC
CASSWTGPGDEQYF
>.|TRBJ2-7|TRBV20-1|.
TGCAGTGCTCTCGAGTACGAGCAGTACTTC
CSALEYEQYF
>.|TRBJ2-1|TRBV11-2|.
TGTGCCAGCAGCCCCCGTACCTACGGCTCCTACAATGAGCAGTTCTTC
CASSPRTYGSYNEQFF
>.|TRBJ2-3|TRBV2|.
TGTGCCAGCAGCGCTACGGGCGAGGGAGATACGCAGTATTTT
CASSATGEGDTQYF
>.|TRBJ2-5|TRBV2|.
TGTGCCAGCAGTGAAGGCCCCGGGGGGCTGGAGACCCAGTACTTC
CASSEGPGGLETQYF
>.|TRBJ1-3|TRBV9|TRBD1
TGTGCCAGCAGCGTAGACAGGGGTTCCCCTGGAAACACCATATATTTT
CASSVDRGSPGNTIYF
>.|TRBJ2-6|TRBV6-4|TRBD1
TGTGCCAGGGGCAGGGGGCGACTAGGGGCCAACGTCCTGACTTTC
CARGRGRLGANVLTF
>once|TRBJ1-2|TRBV19|.
TGTGCCAGTAGTCCGACACCTTCAAACGTCTATGGCTACACCTTC
CASSPTPSNVYGYTF
>.|TRBJ2-7|TRBV7-9|.
TGTGCCAGCAGCTTCCAGGGATACGAGCAGTACTTC
CASSFQGYEQYF
>few|TRBJ2-7|TRBV5-1|TRBD1
TGCGCCAGCAGCCCGCGGACAGGGGGCTACGAGCAGTACTTC
CASSPRTGGYEQYF
>.|TRBJ1-3|TRBV25-1|.
TGTGCCAGCAGTGAACACGGTTATGGAAACACCATATATTTT
CASSEHGYGNTIYF
>.|TRBJ2-3|TRBV18|TRBD2
TGTGCCAGCGGGGGGGTAGATCTCCCAGATACGCAGTATTTT
CASGGVDLPDTQYF
>.|TRBJ2-3|TRBV7-6|.
TGTGCCAGCAGCTTAGATCTACTCACAGATACGCAGTATTTT
CASSLDLLTDTQYF
>.|TRBJ1-5|TRBV5-8|TRBD1
TGTGCCAGCAGCTTTGAACCGGGACAGGGGGGCCGCCAGCCCCAGCATTTT
CASSFEPGQGGRQPQHF
>.|TRBJ2-7|TRBV5-1|TRBD2
TGCGCCAGCAGCCTCCACCCCGGGGGGGATTACGAGCAGTACTTC
CASSLHPGGDYEQYF
>.|TRBJ2-5|TRBV6-6|.
TGTGCCAGCATGCCACTCTATTCGGAGACCCAGTACTTC
CASMPLYSETQYF
>.|TRBJ1-1|TRBV27|TRBD1
TGTGCCAGCAGGTCCCAGGACAGGGAGAACACTGAAGCTTTCTTT
CASRSQDRENTEAFF